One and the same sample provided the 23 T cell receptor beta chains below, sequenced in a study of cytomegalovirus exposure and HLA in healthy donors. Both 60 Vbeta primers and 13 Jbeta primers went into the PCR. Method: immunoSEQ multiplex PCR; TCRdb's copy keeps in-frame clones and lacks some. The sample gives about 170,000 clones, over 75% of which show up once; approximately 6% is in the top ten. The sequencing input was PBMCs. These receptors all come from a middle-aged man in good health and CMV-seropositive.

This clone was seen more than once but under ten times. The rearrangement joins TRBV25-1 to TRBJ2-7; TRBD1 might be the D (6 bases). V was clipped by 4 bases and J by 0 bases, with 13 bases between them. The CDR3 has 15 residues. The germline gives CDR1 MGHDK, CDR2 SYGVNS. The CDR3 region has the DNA TGTGCCAGCAGTGTGGACAGTTCAAGCTCCTACGAGCAGTACTTC. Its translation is CASSVDSSSSYEQYF.

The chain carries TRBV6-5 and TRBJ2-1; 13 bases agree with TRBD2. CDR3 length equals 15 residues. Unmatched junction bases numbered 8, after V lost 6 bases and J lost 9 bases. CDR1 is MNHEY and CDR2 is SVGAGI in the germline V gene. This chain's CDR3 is CASSRRTSGSSEQFF. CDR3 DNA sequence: TGTGCCAGCAGCCGAAGGACTAGCGGGAGTAGTGAGCAGTTCTTC.

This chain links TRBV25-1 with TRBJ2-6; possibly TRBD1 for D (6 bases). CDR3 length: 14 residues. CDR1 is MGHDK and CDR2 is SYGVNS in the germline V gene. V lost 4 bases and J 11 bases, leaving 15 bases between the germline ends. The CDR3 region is CASSVRGGHDVLTF. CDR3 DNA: TGTGCCAGCAGTGTCAGGGGTGGTCACGACGTCCTGACTTTC.

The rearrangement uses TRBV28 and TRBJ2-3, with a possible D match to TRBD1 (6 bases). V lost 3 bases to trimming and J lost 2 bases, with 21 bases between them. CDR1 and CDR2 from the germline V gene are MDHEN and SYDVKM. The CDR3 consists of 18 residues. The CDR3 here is CASSFPLKSGTNTDTQYF. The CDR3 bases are TGTGCCAGCAGTTTCCCTCTTAAGAGTGGGACAAACACAGATACGCAGTATTTT.

CDR3 sequence (DNA): TGTGCCAGCAGTTTAAAAGGCCCCCAGGGGATGAACACTGAAGCTTTCTTT. It encodes CASSLKGPQGMNTEAFF. The chain joins TRBV27 to TRBJ1-1; the D gene is possibly TRBD1 (6 bases). The CDR3 contains 17 residues. Germline-derived CDR1 and CDR2 are MNHEY and SMNVEV (reference sequence). Trimming took 2 bases from V and 0 from J, leaving 16 bases between them.

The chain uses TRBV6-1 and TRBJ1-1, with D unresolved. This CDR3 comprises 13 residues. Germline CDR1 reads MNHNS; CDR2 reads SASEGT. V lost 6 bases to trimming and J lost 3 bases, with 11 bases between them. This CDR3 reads CASSRGGYTEAFF. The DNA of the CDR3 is TGTGCCAGCAGCCGCGGAGGGTACACTGAAGCTTTCTTT.

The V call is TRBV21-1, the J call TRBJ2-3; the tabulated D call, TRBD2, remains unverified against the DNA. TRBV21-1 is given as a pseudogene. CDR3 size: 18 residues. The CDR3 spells CARILGGVAGTSTDTQYF. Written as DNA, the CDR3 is TGTGCCAGGATCTTAGGGGGAGTAGCGGGAACTAGCACAGATACGCAGTATTTT.

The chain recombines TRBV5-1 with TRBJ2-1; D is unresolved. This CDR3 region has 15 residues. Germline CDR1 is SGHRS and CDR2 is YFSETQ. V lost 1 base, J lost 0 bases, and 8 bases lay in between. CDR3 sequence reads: CASSLTISSYNEQFF. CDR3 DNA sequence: TGCGCCAGCAGCTTGACTATTAGCTCCTACAATGAGCAGTTCTTC. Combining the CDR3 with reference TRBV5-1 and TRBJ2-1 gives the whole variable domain KAGVTQTPRYLIKTRGQQVTLSCSPISGHRSVSWYQQTPGQGLQFLFEYFSETQRNKGNFPGRFSGRQFSNSRSEMNVSTLELGDSALYLCASSLTISSYNEQFFGPGTRLTVL.

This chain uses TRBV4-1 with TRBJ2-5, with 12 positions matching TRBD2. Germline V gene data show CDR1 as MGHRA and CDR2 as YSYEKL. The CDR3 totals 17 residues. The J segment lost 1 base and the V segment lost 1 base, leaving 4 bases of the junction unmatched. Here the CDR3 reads CASSQGASGRAQETQYF. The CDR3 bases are TGCGCCAGCAGCCAAGGCGCTAGCGGGAGGGCCCAAGAGACCCAGTACTTC.

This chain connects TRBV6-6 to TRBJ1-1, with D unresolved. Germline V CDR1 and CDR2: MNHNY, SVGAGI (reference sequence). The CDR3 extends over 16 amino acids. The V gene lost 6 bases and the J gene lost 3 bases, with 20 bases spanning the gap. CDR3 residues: CASSLEPLRLYTEAFF. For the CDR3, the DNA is TGTGCCAGCAGCCTTGAACCCCTCAGACTCTACACTGAAGCTTTCTTT.

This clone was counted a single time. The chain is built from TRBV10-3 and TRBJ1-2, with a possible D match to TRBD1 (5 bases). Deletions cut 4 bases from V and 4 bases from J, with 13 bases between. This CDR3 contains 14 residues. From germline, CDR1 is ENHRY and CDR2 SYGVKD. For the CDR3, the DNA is TGTGCCATCAGTGGGGGGGGAGCCCTCTATGGCTACACCTTC. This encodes CAISGGGALYGYTF.

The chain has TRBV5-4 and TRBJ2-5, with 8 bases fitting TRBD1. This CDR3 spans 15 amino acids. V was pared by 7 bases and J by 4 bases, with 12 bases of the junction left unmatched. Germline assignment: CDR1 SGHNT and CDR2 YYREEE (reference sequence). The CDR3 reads CASGRSGTGTETQYF. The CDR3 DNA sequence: TGTGCCAGCGGGAGATCCGGGACAGGTACAGAGACCCAGTACTTC. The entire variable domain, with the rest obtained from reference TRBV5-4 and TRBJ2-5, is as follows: ETGVTQSPTHLIKTRGQQVTLRCSSQSGHNTVSWYQQALGQGPQFIFQYYREEENGRGNFPPRFSGLQFPNYSSELNVNALELDDSALYLCASGRSGTGTETQYFGPGTRLLVL.

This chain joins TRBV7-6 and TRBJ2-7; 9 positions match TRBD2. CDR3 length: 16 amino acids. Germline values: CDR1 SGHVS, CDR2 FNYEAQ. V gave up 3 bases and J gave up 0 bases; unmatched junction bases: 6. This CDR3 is CASSFGVSGSSYEQYF. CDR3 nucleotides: TGTGCCAGCAGCTTCGGAGTTAGCGGGAGCTCCTACGAGCAGTACTTC.

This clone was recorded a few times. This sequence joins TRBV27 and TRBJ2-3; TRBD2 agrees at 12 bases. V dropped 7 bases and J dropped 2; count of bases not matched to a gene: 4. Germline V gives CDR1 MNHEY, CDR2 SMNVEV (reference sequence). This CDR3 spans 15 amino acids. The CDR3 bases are TGTGCCAGCACCCTAGCGGGAGGGTACACAGATACGCAGTATTTT. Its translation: CASTLAGGYTDTQYF.

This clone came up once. In nucleotides, the CDR3 is TGTGCCAGTAGTGGCCCGGGACTAGCGGACCAAGAGACCCAGTACTTC. Translation gives CASSGPGLADQETQYF. The chain links TRBV19 to TRBJ2-5; TRBD2 matches 11 bases. This CDR3 has 16 amino acids. Germline assignment: CDR1 LNHDA and CDR2 SQIVND (reference sequence). After removal of 5 bases from V and 0 bases from J, the junction contained 5 bases not matched to a gene.

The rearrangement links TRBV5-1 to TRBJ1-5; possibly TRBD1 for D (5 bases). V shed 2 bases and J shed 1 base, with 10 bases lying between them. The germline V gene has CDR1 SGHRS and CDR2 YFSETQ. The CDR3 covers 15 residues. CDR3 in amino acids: CASSFGGGSNQPQHF. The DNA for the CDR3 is TGCGCCAGCAGCTTCGGGGGAGGGAGCAATCAGCCCCAGCATTTT.

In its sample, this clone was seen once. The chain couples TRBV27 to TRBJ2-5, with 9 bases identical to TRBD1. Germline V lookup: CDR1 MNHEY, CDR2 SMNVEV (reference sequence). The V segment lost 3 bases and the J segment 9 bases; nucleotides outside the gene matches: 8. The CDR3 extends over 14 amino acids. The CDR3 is CASSFQGQGRPQYF. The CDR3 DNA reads TGTGCCAGCAGTTTCCAGGGACAGGGAAGGCCCCAGTACTTC.

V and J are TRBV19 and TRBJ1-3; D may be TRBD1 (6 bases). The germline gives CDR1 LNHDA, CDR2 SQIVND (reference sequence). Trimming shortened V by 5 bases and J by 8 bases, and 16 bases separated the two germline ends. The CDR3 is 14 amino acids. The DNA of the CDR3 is TGTGCCAGTAGTTGGGCGGGGGCGCGGGACACCATATATTTT. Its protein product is CASSWAGARDTIYF.

CDR3 nucleotides: TGTGCCAGCAGTCCACAGGGGCTCGAGCAGTACTTC. This codes for CASSPQGLEQYF. This sequence joins TRBV2 and TRBJ2-7; 7 bases are shared with TRBD1. Germline-derived CDR1 and CDR2 are SNHLY and FYNNEI. V dropped 5 bases and J dropped 6; count of bases not matched to a gene: 4. The length of the CDR3 is 12 residues. Full variable domain (rest looked up from reference TRBV2 and TRBJ2-7): EPEVTQTPSHQVTQMGQEVILRCVPISNHLYFYWYRQILGQKVEFLVSFYNNEISEKSEIFDDQFSVERPDGSNFTLKIRSTKLEDSAMYFCASSPQGLEQYFGPGTRLTVT.

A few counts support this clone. The CDR3 loop is CASSLDLPFRTSTDTQYF. The CDR3 nucleotides read TGTGCCAGCAGCTTAGATCTCCCGTTCAGGACTAGCACAGATACGCAGTATTTT. The chain links TRBV11-3 to TRBJ2-3, with TRBD2 as a possible D gene (5 bases). The V and J ends lost 0 bases and 0 bases respectively, with 16 bases between them. There are 18 residues in the CDR3. Germline values: CDR1 SGHNT, CDR2 YENEEA.

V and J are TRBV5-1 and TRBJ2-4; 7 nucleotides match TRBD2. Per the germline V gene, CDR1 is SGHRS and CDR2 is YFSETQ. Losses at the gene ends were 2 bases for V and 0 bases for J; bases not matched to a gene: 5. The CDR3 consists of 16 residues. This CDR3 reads CASSFGGGLAKNIQYF. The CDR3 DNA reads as TGCGCCAGCAGCTTTGGGGGGGGACTAGCCAAAAACATTCAGTACTTC.

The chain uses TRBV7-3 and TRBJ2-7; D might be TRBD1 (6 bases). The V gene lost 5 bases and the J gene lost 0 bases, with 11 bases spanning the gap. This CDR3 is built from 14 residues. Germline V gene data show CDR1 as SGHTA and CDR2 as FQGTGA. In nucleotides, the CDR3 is TGTGCCAGCAGCCTTACAGGGAGCTCCTACGAGCAGTACTTC. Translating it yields CASSLTGSSYEQYF.

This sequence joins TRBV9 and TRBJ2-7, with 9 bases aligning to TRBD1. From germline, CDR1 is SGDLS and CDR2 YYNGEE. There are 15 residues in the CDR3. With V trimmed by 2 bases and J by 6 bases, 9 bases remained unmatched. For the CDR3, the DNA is TGTGCCAGCAGCGTTGATCCGGGACAGGGTTCCGAGCAGTACTTC. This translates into CASSVDPGQGSEQYF. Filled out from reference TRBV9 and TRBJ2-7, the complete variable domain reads DSGVTQTPKHLITATGQRVTLRCSPRSGDLSVYWYQQSLDQGLQFLIQYYNGEERAKGNILERFSAQQFPDLHSELNLSSLELGDSALYFCASSVDPGQGSEQYFGPGTRLTVT.